Described below is a single T cell receptor (beta chain) sequence and its context. Its antigen is not identified. The sample originates from a study of T-cell memory formation after mild COVID-19. Study findings and constraints: Shrinking CD4+ clones were chiefly CM and EM; CD8+ ones were chiefly EMRA.

The CDR3 runs 15 residues. V lost 6 bases, J lost 10 bases, and 12 bases stayed unmatched. Via MiXCR, TCRdb re-called the 5' RACE reads, giving one row per CDR3 protein. The table records over 300,000 distinct CDR3 sequences, under 25% of them present only once. Sequenced sample: PBMCs or a T cell subset sorted from them (not recorded which). The chain links TRBV12-3 or TRBV12-4 to TRBJ1-4; TRBD1 matches at 9 bases. The receptor was derived from a man between 18 and 29 years old who had mild COVID-19 (a few samples of this study predate the infection). Cell type and time point are not known. The CDR3 here is CASSVTGTGLGKLFF. CDR3 nucleotide sequence: TGTGCCAGCAGCGTGACCGGGACAGGGTTAGGAAAACTGTTTTTT.